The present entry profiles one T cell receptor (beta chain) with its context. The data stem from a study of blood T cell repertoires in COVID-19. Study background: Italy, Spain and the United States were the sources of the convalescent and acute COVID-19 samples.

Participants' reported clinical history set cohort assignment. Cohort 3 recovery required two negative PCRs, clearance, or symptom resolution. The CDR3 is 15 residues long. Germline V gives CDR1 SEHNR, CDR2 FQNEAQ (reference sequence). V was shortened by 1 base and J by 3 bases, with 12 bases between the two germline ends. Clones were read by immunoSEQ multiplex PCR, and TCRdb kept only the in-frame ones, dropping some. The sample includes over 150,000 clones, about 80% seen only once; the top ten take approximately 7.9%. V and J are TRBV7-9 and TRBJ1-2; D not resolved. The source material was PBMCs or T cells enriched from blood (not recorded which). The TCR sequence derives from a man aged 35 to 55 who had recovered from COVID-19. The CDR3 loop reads CASSLGHAAHYGYTF. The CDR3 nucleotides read TGTGCCAGCAGCTTAGGTCACGCGGCTCACTATGGCTACACCTTC.